Shown below are 4 T cell receptor beta chains from a single sample sequenced in a study of blood T cell repertoires in COVID-19. TCRdb's table, derived via immunoSEQ multiplex PCR, lists solely in-frame clones and lacks some. The sample includes 390,000 or so clones, 75% to 90% seen only once; the top ten take approximately 5%. The sequenced material came from PBMCs or T cells enriched from blood (not recorded which). The receptors here all came from a woman between 45 and 60 years old who had recovered from COVID-19.

The chain joins TRBV30 to TRBJ1-6; tentative D call: TRBD1 (5 bases). Trimming pared 3 bases from V and 10 bases from J, leaving 19 bases between. The CDR3 covers 15 residues. The germline V gene has CDR1 GTSNPN and CDR2 SVGIG (reference sequence). CDR3 nucleotides: TGTGCCTGGAGGGACGCACCAGGGAGGCAGTCACCCCTCCACTTT. It encodes CAWRDAPGRQSPLHF. Full variable domain (missing parts from reference TRBV30 and TRBJ1-6): SQTIHQWPATLVQPVGSPLSLECTVEGTSNPNLYWYRQAAGRGLQLLFYSVGIGQISSEVPQNLSASRPQDRQFILSSKKLLLSDSGFYLCAWRDAPGRQSPLHFGNGTRLTVT.

This chain uses TRBV6-5 with TRBJ1-2; 7 nucleotides line up with TRBD1. The V segment lost 10 bases and the J segment 6 bases; nucleotides outside the gene matches: 8. The germline V gene encodes CDR1 MNHEY and CDR2 SVGAGI. The CDR3 totals 12 residues. CDR3 bases: TGTGCCATCAAACAGGGGATTGATGGCTACACCTTC. Its protein product is CAIKQGIDGYTF.

This clone is a singleton in its sample. The V call is TRBV19, the J call TRBJ2-1; D is perhaps TRBD2 (6 bases). V shed 11 bases and J shed 0 bases, with 17 bases lying between them. The CDR3 covers 15 residues. In germline, CDR1 is LNHDA, CDR2 SQIVND (reference sequence). CDR3 coding DNA: TGTGCCTCCTCGGAGGGGAGACTCTCCTACAATGAGCAGTTCTTC. This codes for CASSEGRLSYNEQFF.

This sequence joins TRBV11-2 and TRBJ2-5; maybe TRBD1 (6 bases). Germline loops: CDR1 SGHAT, CDR2 FQNNGV. Trimming left V 7 bases short and J 1 base short, with 13 bases between. This CDR3 region has 14 residues. The DNA of the CDR3 is TGTGCCAGCACCTCTGGACAGCCCCAAGAGACCCAGTACTTC. Encoded protein: CASTSGQPQETQYF.